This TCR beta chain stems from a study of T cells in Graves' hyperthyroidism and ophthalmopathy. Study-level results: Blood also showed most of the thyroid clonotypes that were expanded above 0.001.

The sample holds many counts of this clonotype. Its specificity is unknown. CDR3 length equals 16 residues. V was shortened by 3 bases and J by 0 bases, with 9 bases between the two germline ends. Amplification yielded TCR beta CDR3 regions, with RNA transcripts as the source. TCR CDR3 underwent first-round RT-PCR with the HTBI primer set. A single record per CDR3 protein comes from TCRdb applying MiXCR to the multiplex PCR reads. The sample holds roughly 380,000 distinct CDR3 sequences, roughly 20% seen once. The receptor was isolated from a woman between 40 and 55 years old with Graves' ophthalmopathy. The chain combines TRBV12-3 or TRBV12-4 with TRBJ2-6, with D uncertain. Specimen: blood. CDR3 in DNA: TGTGCCAGCAGTTTCGCAGTCGTCTCTGGGGCCAACGTCCTGACTTTC. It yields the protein CASSFAVVSGANVLTF.